This T cell receptor (beta chain) was observed in a study of blood T cell repertoires in COVID-19. Study overall: The United States, Italy and Spain supplied acute and convalescent COVID-19 samples. T cells, B-cell-depleted T cells, or PBMCs supplied cDNA or gDNA.

How the authors handled the data: Amplification with reference gene primers provided the estimates of nucleated cell counts. Generated by immunoSEQ multiplex PCR, the TCRdb table keeps only in-frame clones and is missing some. The V and J calls and the clone size are those of that table, but D and trimming were determined from the DNA. The sample records under 150,000 clones, around four fifths being singletons. The trim removed 2 bases at V and 3 bases at J, leaving 6 bases unmatched. Germline V CDR1 and CDR2: SGDLS, YYNGEE. The CDR3 runs 17 residues. Input material: peripheral blood. The chain recombines TRBV9 with TRBJ1-6, with 9 bases that match TRBD1. The sequence derives from a man aged 35 to 55 with active or convalescent COVID-19. The CDR3 DNA reads TGTGCCAGCAGCGTGGATGGGACAGGGAACTATAATTCACCCCTCCACTTT. Translation: CASSVDGTGNYNSPLHF. Based on the CDR3 plus reference TRBV9 and TRBJ1-6, the full variable domain is DSGVTQTPKHLITATGQRVTLRCSPRSGDLSVYWYQQSLDQGLQFLIQYYNGEERAKGNILERFSAQQFPDLHSELNLSSLELGDSALYFCASSVDGTGNYNSPLHFGNGTRLTVT.